Listed below are T cell receptor beta chains from one sample, sequenced in a study of blood T cell repertoires in COVID-19. Sequencing was performed with immunoSEQ multiplex PCR; in TCRdb, only in-frame clones are kept and a portion is missing. The top ten hold roughly 8% of the sample, which has about 200,000 clones, 82% seen once. The sequencing sample was made of peripheral blood. The receptors were sampled from a woman aged 80 or older with COVID-19, enrolled during active disease. CDR3s include the opening cysteine and the closing phenylalanine or tryptophan. D genes are given only for firm matches. A clone size is listed for some rows: how often the clone was seen (once, few, many), or a class if it is expanded.

d_call j_call clone_size v_call cdr3_aa cdr3_nt
. TRBJ1-2 . TRBV4-1 CASSQVQGAGSWSMGYTF TGCGCCAGCAGCCAAGTACAGGGAGCAGGGTCCTGGTCGATGGGCTACACCTTC
TRBD1 TRBJ1-5 once TRBV7-2 CASSLGDRGLRHNQPQHF TGTGCCAGCAGCTTAGGGGACAGGGGGCTAAGGCACAATCAGCCCCAGCATTTT
TRBD1 TRBJ1-2 . TRBV7-2 CASTQSGRGTVGYTF TGTGCCAGCACACAGAGCGGTCGTGGGACAGTTGGCTACACCTTC
. TRBJ2-2 few TRBV6-5 CASSYSIQGRTGELFF TGTGCCAGCAGTTACTCGATCCAGGGAAGGACCGGGGAGCTGTTTTTT
. TRBJ1-2 once TRBV30 CAWKVRGSSKANYGYTF TGTGCCTGGAAAGTTCGGGGGTCCTCCAAAGCTAACTATGGCTACACCTTC
TRBD2 TRBJ2-7 once TRBV28 CASSPSGRDEQYF TGTGCCAGCAGTCCCTCAGGGAGGGATGAGCAGTACTTC
TRBD2 TRBJ2-3 . TRBV9 CASSVVSGRSDTQYF TGTGCCAGCAGCGTGGTTAGCGGGAGGTCTGATACGCAGTATTTT
. TRBJ2-3 . TRBV9 CASSGQLGQYF TGTGCCAGCAGCGGACAATTGGGTCAGTATTTT
. TRBJ1-4 . TRBV9 CASSPVPVSNEKLFF TGTGCCAGCAGCCCCGTCCCGGTATCTAATGAAAAACTGTTTTTT
TRBD1 TRBJ1-5 . TRBV28 CASTLGGGQGRSQPQHF TGTGCCAGCACCCTCGGGGGGGGACAGGGAAGGTCACAGCCCCAGCATTTT
. TRBJ2-1 . TRBV21-1 CASSNADLGAGGRDEQFF TGTGCCAGCAGCAACGCGGACCTCGGAGCGGGGGGTCGAGATGAGCAGTTCTTC
TRBD1 TRBJ1-1 . TRBV11-2 CASRHPSGGKAFF TGTGCCAGCAGACACCCTTCAGGGGGCAAGGCTTTCTTT
TRBD1 TRBJ1-4 . TRBV27 CASRGQGAGAEKLFF TGTGCCAGCAGGGGACAGGGGGCTGGGGCTGAAAAACTGTTTTTT
TRBD1 TRBJ1-4 . TRBV7-9 CASSFATGAKSKLFF TGTGCCAGCAGCTTTGCGACAGGGGCGAAGTCGAAACTGTTTTTT
TRBD2 TRBJ2-2 . TRBV5-4 CASSSETSGGSRELFF TGTGCCAGCAGCTCCGAGACTAGCGGGGGGTCCCGGGAGCTGTTTTTT
TRBD1 TRBJ2-7 . TRBV10-3 CAITGTGGFEQYF TGTGCCATCACCGGGACAGGTGGGTTCGAGCAGTACTTC